This TCR beta chain was captured by sequencing in a study of blood T cell repertoires in COVID-19. Looking at the study overall: Samples taken during acute and convalescent COVID-19 were collected in the United States, Italy and Spain. Sample material is recorded as cDNA or gDNA derived from T cells, B-cell-depleted T cells, or PBMCs.

The CDR3 is 15 residues long. CDR1 is SGHRS and CDR2 is YFSETQ in the germline V gene. V was cut by 4 bases and J by 0 bases, with 12 bases left in between. Per the original data handling: Counts of nucleated cells, estimated from reference gene primer amplification, were obtained. Libraries were prepared by immunoSEQ multiplex PCR; TCRdb keeps only in-frame clonotypes and omits some of them. V, J and clone size are taken as reported in that table, and D and trimming were inferred from the DNA itself. Of about 200,000 clones in the sample, 84% were seen once. The TCR comes from a woman aged 45 to 65 with active or convalescent COVID-19. V usage is TRBV5-1 and J usage is TRBJ2-3, with D tentatively TRBD1 (6 bases). Sequenced input: peripheral blood. The chain's CDR3 is CASSPPGVSTDTQYF. Written as DNA, the CDR3 is TGCGCCAGCAGCCCCCCAGGGGTTAGCACAGATACGCAGTATTTT.